Presented here are 10 T cell receptor beta chains from one specimen sequenced in a study of graft-versus-host responses after intestinal transplantation (dated by TCRdb to the early 2020s). In the paper's terms, the time point label means: cells obtained before transplantation from donor or recipient. The library was prepared using the immunoSEQ multiplex PCR assay. The source is immuneACCESS, and TCRdb retained only in-frame sequences with V and J called. Part of the clones is not carried over; for the studies checked, unresolved V genes explain less than half of this, and the remainder is unexplained. The sample data list tens of thousands of clones, and about 95% of these were observed just once. Clones ranked in the top ten supply 0.2% to 0.25% of the sample. Antigens of these TCRs are unknown. Sequencing used unstimulated CD8+ T cells sorted from spleen or lymph node cells, obtained before transplant. Every receptor here comes from a human donor who was the organ donor for an intestinal transplant.

V and J are TRBV11-2 and TRBJ1-2, with D possibly TRBD1 on 6 matching bases. Germline-derived CDR1 and CDR2 are SGHAT and FQNNGV. The CDR3 is made up of 17 amino acids. Deletions cut 1 base from V and 3 bases from J, with 18 bases between. The CDR3 DNA sequence: TGTGCCAGCAGCTTAGGGTACAGGGTGGAGAAGGACTATGGCTACACCTTC. It translates to CASSLGYRVEKDYGYTF.

The chain employs TRBV4-1 and TRBJ1-4; D not certain. Trimming left V 3 bases short and J 0 bases short, with 11 bases between. The germline V gene has CDR1 MGHRA and CDR2 YSYEKL. The CDR3 consists of 16 residues. Here the CDR3 reads CASSHDSSATNEKLFF. The CDR3 DNA follows: TGCGCCAGCAGCCATGACTCCAGTGCAACTAATGAAAAACTGTTTTTT.

This chain joins TRBV13 and TRBJ2-3; 11 nucleotides line up with TRBD2. Germline V gene sequence: CDR1 PRHDT, CDR2 FYEKMQ (reference sequence). The CDR3 runs 15 residues. The junction had 3 bases not matched to a gene; V was cut back by 5 bases and J by 2 bases. The CDR3 DNA is TGTGCCAGCAGCCCTAGCGGGGGGTCCACAGATACGCAGTATTTT. Residues: CASSPSGGSTDTQYF.

The chain is built from TRBV5-4 and TRBJ1-1, with 7 bases lining up with TRBD1. The ends lost 1 base at V and 3 bases at J; junction bases unmatched: 9. The CDR3 is 16 amino acids. The germline gives CDR1 SGHNT, CDR2 YYREEE (reference sequence). In DNA, the CDR3 is TGTGCCAGCAGCTTGTTTGGCCTCGACAGGGACACTGAAGCTTTCTTT. Translated: CASSLFGLDRDTEAFF. Filled out from reference TRBV5-4 and TRBJ1-1, the complete variable domain reads ETGVTQSPTHLIKTRGQQVTLRCSSQSGHNTVSWYQQALGQGPQFIFQYYREEENGRGNFPPRFSGLQFPNYSSELNVNALELDDSALYLCASSLFGLDRDTEAFFGQGTRLTVV.

The V gene is TRBV4-2, the J gene TRBJ2-7; D is perhaps TRBD1 (6 bases). The CDR3 is 13 residues long. Germline V gene lookup returns CDR1 LGHNA and CDR2 YNFKEQ. V shed 3 bases and J shed 6 bases, with 12 bases lying between them. The CDR3 region is CASSQLWGREQYF. The CDR3 region has the DNA TGTGCCAGCAGCCAGCTCTGGGGGCGCGAGCAGTACTTC.

J is TRBJ2-7 and V is TRBV19; D tentatively reads TRBD1 or TRBD2 (5 bases each). This CDR3 is built from 17 residues. Trimming pared 0 bases from V and 3 bases from J, leaving 18 bases between. The V gene's germline CDR1 is LNHDA and CDR2 SQIVND (reference sequence). The CDR3 protein is CASSIDLFGGYDYEQYF. For the CDR3, the DNA is TGTGCCAGTAGTATAGATCTATTTGGGGGATACGACTACGAGCAGTACTTC.

The chain uses TRBV4-1 and TRBJ2-2; D is perhaps TRBD1 (6 bases). V dropped 1 base and J dropped 0 bases, with 9 bases sitting between them. The CDR3 length is 16 residues. CDR1 MGHRA and CDR2 YSYEKL come from the germline V gene. The DNA of the CDR3 is TGCGCCAGCAGCCAAGCGTGGGGGCCGAACACCGGGGAGCTGTTTTTT. Protein: CASSQAWGPNTGELFF.

The gene calls are TRBV27 and TRBJ2-1; possible D gene TRBD2, 6 bases. The CDR3 loop spans 15 amino acids. Germline V gene data show CDR1 as MNHEY and CDR2 as SMNVEV (reference sequence). Trimming removed 3 bases at V and 2 bases at J, with 11 bases between. The DNA of the CDR3 is TGTGCCAGCAGTTTGGGACTGACGGCCTACAATGAGCAGTTCTTC. Translated: CASSLGLTAYNEQFF.

The genes are TRBV28 and TRBJ2-1, with a tentative D call TRBD2 (5 bases). V dropped 5 bases and J dropped 4 bases, with 15 bases sitting between them. CDR1 MDHEN and CDR2 SYDVKM come from the germline V gene. The CDR3 totals 15 residues. Here the CDR3 reads CASSPVARKYNEQFF. The CDR3 DNA follows: TGTGCCAGCAGTCCGGTAGCGAGAAAATACAATGAGCAGTTCTTC.

A few counts support this clone. The rearrangement joins TRBV12-5 to TRBJ2-1, with a tentative D call TRBD2 (5 bases). Trimming removed 1 base at V and 8 bases at J, with 12 bases between. The CDR3 has 14 amino acids. The V gene's germline CDR1 is LGHNT and CDR2 FRNRAP. CDR3 sequence reads: CASGLGLEGYEQFF. In DNA form, the CDR3 reads TGTGCTAGTGGTTTGGGCCTTGAGGGCTATGAGCAGTTCTTC.